This T cell receptor beta chain appears in the sequencing data of a study of cytomegalovirus exposure and HLA in healthy donors. The study's findings and limits: The study reported that TCR beta sequences accurately predicted HLA-A and HLA-B alleles in most subjects. Because they were indistinguishable, some V segments, including TRBV6-2 and TRBV6-3, were excluded.

CDR1 is MNHNY, CDR2 SVGAGI, per germline (reference sequence). This CDR3 contains 16 residues. Losses at the gene ends were 2 bases for V and 4 bases for J; bases not matched to a gene: 8. PCR employed 60 Vbeta and 13 Jbeta primers. TCRdb keeps only in-frame clones here, not all; method: immunoSEQ multiplex PCR. The table records 110,000 to 150,000 clones, around 85% of them present only once. Details on this clone: Its matching antigen is unknown.

The specimen was PBMCs. This TCR was recovered from a woman in her 50s in good health and CMV-seropositive. The genes are TRBV6-6 and TRBJ1-5, with 7 bases that match TRBD1. In DNA form, the CDR3 reads TGTGCCAGCAGTTACCCCAGACAGGGCGGTAATCAGCCCCAGCATTTT. Translated, it gives CASSYPRQGGNQPQHF.